This TCR beta chain was identified during a study of blood T cell repertoires in COVID-19. Study as a whole: Samples taken during acute and convalescent COVID-19 were collected in the United States, Italy and Spain. The cDNA or gDNA used as material had been derived from T cells, B-cell-depleted T cells, or PBMCs.

Study processing details: Estimated nucleated cell counts came from reference gene primer amplification. Profiling relied on immunoSEQ multiplex PCR, and the TCRdb table lists in-frame clones only, not all of them. V and J calls and clone size are copied from that table; D and trimming were computed from the DNA. The top ten clones hold roughly 3.5% of a sample with about 64,000 clones, 88% of them seen once. Trimming pared 0 bases from V and 9 bases from J, leaving 11 bases between. CDR3 length: 13 residues. CDR1 and CDR2 (germline): SGHNT, YENEEA. This chain connects TRBV11-3 to TRBJ1-1; a weak D match, TRBD1 (5 bases). The sequencing input was peripheral blood. This sequence was found in a man aged 65-85 years with acute or convalescent COVID-19. In DNA form, the CDR3 reads TGTGCCAGCAGCTTAGATGTAGCAGGGAAAGCTTTCTTT. It is translated as CASSLDVAGKAFF. The whole variable domain, remainder taken from reference TRBV11-3 and TRBJ1-1, is EAGVVQSPRYKIIEKKQPVAFWCNPISGHNTLYWYLQNLGQGPELLIRYENEEAVDDSQLPKDRFSAERLKGVDSTLKIQPAELGDSAVYLCASSLDVAGKAFFGQGTRLTVV.